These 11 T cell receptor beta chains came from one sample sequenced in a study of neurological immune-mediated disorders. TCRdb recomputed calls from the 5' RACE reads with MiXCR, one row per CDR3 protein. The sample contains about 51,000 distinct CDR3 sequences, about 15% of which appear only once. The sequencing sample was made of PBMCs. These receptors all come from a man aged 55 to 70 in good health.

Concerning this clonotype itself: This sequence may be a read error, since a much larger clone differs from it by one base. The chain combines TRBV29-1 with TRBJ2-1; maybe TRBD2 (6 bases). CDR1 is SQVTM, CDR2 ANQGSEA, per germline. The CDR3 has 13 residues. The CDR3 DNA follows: TGCTGCGTTGGGACTCCTGGGTTGGATGAGCAGTTCTTC. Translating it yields CCVGTPGLDEQFF.

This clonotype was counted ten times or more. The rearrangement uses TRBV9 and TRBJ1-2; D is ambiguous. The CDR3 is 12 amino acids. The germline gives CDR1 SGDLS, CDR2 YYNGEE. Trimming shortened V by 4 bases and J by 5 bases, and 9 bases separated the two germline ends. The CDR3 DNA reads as TGTGCCAGCAGCTCCCGGGGTTATGGCTACACCTTC. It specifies CASSSRGYGYTF.

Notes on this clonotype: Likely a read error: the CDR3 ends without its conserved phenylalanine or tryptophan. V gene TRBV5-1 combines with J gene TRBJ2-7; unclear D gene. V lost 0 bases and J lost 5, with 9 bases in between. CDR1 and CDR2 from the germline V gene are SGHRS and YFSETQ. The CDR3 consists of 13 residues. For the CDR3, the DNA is TGCGCCAGCAGCTTGGGTGCAGCTGACGAGCAGTACTAC. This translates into CASSLGAADEQYY.

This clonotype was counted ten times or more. The CDR3 DNA reads as TGTGCCAGCAGCGTAGACGGGAATTCACCCCTCCACTTT. It translates to CASSVDGNSPLHF. The chain has TRBV9 and TRBJ1-6; D not certain. V gave up 0 bases and J gave up 7 bases, with 5 bases separating them. The germline V gene encodes CDR1 SGDLS and CDR2 YYNGEE. The CDR3 has 13 amino acids.

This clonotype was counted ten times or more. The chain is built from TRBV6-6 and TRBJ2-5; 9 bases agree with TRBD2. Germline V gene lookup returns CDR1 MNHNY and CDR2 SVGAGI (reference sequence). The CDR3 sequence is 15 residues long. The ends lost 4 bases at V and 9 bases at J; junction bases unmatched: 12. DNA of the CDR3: TGTGCCAGCAGTTCCCTGGCGGTAGCGGGAGCCCCCCAGTACTTC. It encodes CASSSLAVAGAPQYF.

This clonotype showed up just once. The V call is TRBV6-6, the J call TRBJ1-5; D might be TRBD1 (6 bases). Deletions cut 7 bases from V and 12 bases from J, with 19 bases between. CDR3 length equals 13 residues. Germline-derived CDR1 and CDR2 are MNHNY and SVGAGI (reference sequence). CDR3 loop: CASTTGGNQYQHF. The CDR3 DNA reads TGTGCCAGCACAACGGGGGGCAATCAGTACCAGCATTTT.

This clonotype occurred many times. CDR3 sequence: CASSASGSRGEQFF. The CDR3 bases are TGCGCCAGCAGCGCTAGCGGGAGTCGAGGCGAGCAGTTCTTC. The chain links TRBV5-1 to TRBJ2-1, with 10 bases identical to TRBD2. CDR1 and CDR2 (germline): SGHRS, YFSETQ. V was clipped by 4 bases and J by 10 bases; unmatched bases: 8. CDR3 length: 14 amino acids.

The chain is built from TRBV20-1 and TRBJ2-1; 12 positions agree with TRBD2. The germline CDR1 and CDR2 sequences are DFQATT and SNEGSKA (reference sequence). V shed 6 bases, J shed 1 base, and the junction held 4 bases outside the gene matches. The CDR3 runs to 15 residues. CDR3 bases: TGCAGTGCGACTAGCGGGAGTGCTTCCTACAATGAGCAGTTCTTC. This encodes CSATSGSASYNEQFF.

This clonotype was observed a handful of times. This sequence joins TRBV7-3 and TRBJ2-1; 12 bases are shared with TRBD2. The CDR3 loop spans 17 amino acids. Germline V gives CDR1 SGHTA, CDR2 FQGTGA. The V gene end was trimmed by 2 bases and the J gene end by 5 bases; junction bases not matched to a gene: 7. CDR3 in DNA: TGTGCCAGCAGCTTAGAGGCTAGCGGGAGGGGAAACAATGAGCAGTTCTTC. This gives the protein CASSLEASGRGNNEQFF.

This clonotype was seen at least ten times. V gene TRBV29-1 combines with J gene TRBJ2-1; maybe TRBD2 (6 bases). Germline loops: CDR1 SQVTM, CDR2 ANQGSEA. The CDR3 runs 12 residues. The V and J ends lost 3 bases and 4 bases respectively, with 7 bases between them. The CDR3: CSVESGYNEQFF. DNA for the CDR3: TGCAGCGTTGAGAGCGGGTACAATGAGCAGTTCTTC.

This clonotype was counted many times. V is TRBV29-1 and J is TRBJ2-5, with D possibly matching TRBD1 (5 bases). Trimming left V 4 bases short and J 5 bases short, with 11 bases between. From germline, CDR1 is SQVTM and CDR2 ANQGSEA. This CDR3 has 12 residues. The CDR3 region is CSVADSRETQYF. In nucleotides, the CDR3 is TGCAGCGTTGCCGACAGTCGGGAGACCCAGTACTTC.